The 29 T cell receptor beta chains presented below share a single source sample, sequenced in a study of Graves' ophthalmopathy and Graves' hyperthyroidism. As the template, RNA transcripts were used to amplify TCR beta CDR3 regions. HTBI primers were used in a first-round RT-PCR, which preceded a second-round multiplex PCR. TCRdb used MiXCR to reprocess the multiplex PCR reads, holding one entry per CDR3 protein. The profile covers around 1,200,000 distinct CDR3 sequences, with 35% to 40% appearing a single time and 8.5% to 14% taken by the ten largest. The sample was peripheral blood or thyroid tissue (not recorded which). The receptors originated from an adult man with Graves' hyperthyroidism.

The sample holds many counts of this clonotype. This chain connects TRBV2 to TRBJ2-7; possibly TRBD2 for D (5 bases). Trimming took off 5 bases at V and 6 bases at J, with 14 bases between the two ends. CDR1 is SNHLY, CDR2 FYNNEI, per germline. This CDR3 region has 13 residues. For the CDR3, the DNA is TGTGCCAGCAGTTCCCGAGGGAACTCCGAGCAGTACTTC. It codes for CASSSRGNSEQYF. Complete variable domain (other parts from reference TRBV2 and TRBJ2-7): EPEVTQTPSHQVTQMGQEVILRCVPISNHLYFYWYRQILGQKVEFLVSFYNNEISEKSEIFDDQFSVERPDGSNFTLKIRSTKLEDSAMYFCASSSRGNSEQYFGPGTRLTVT.

This clonotype has ten or more counts. V gene TRBV9 combines with J gene TRBJ2-2; 10 bases fit TRBD1. This CDR3 region has 16 residues. J was trimmed by 6 bases and V by 0 bases; bases with no gene match: 5. Germline V CDR1 and CDR2: SGDLS, YYNGEE. This CDR3 reads CASSVEGQGKPGELFF. The CDR3 coding sequence is TGTGCCAGCAGCGTAGAGGGACAGGGGAAACCCGGGGAGCTGTTTTTT.

This sequence joins TRBV20-1 and TRBJ1-1, with D perhaps matching TRBD1 (5 bases). This CDR3 spans 16 amino acids. CDR1 and CDR2 from the germline V gene are DFQATT and SNEGSKA (reference sequence). V lost 3 bases and J lost 3, with 20 bases in between. The CDR3 here is CSASEGTPWRDTEAFF. The DNA for the CDR3 is TGCAGTGCTAGTGAGGGGACCCCTTGGAGGGACACTGAAGCTTTCTTT.

The rearrangement uses TRBV4-3 and TRBJ1-5; D is unresolved. Trimming left V 0 bases short and J 6 bases short, with 9 bases between. CDR1 and CDR2 from the germline V gene are LGHNA and YSLEER. The CDR3 spans 14 residues. The CDR3 DNA is TGCGCCAGCAGCCAAGATTTTTCGGTTCAGCCCCAGCATTTT. Protein product: CASSQDFSVQPQHF.

The count of this clonotype is one. Being one base from a much bigger clone, this may be a read error. This chain connects TRBV19 to TRBJ1-5, with 7 nucleotides matching TRBD1. J lost 6 bases, V lost 10 bases, and 9 bases had no gene match. Germline V gene data show CDR1 as LNHDA and CDR2 as SQIVND (reference sequence). The CDR3 totals 13 residues. The chain's CDR3 is CANTDYRGQPQHF. CDR3 DNA sequence: TGTGCCAATACCGATTACAGGGGTCAGCCCCAGCATTTT.

This clonotype was counted a few times. The V and J genes are TRBV29-1 and TRBJ1-3; D uncertain. V was clipped by 3 bases and J by 7 bases, with 4 bases between them. This CDR3 region has 10 residues. The germline V gene encodes CDR1 SQVTM and CDR2 ANQGSEA. The DNA for the CDR3 is TGCAGCGTTGAGGGGAACACCATATATTTT. It encodes CSVEGNTIYF.

On this clonotype itself: Being one base from a much bigger clone, this may be a read error. This rearrangement joins TRBV20-1 to TRBJ2-7; 10 nucleotides align to TRBD2. The CDR3 totals 16 residues. CDR1 is DFQATT and CDR2 is SNEGSKA in the germline V gene (reference sequence). V shed 5 bases and J 5 bases; nucleotides not matched to a gene: 15. CDR3 bases: TGCAGTGCTCGCCTGCTTGGGGGACTAGCGAGGGACGAGCAGTACTTC. This translates into CSARLLGGLARDEQYF.

In this sample, this clonotype turned up many times. The chain couples TRBV7-8 to TRBJ2-7, with TRBD2 matching over 8 bases. There are 15 residues in the CDR3. Trimming cost V 6 bases and J 2 bases; bases outside gene matches: 9. Germline V gene sequence: CDR1 SGHVS, CDR2 FQNEAQ. CDR3 nucleotide sequence: TGTGCCAGCAGGGGAGGTAGCGGGAAAGCCTACGAGCAGTACTTC. Its translation is CASRGGSGKAYEQYF.

This clonotype turned up a few times. The chain uses TRBV19 and TRBJ1-2; 7 bases are shared with TRBD1. Per germline, CDR1 LNHDA and CDR2 SQIVND (reference sequence). CDR3 length: 15 residues. Trimming removed 5 bases from V and 5 bases from J; junction bases left unmatched: 11. In nucleotides, the CDR3 is TGTGCCAGTAGTCCGGGCGTGCAGGGACAGTATGGCTACACCTTC. Encoded protein: CASSPGVQGQYGYTF. Full variable domain (remainder filled in from reference TRBV19 and TRBJ1-2): DGGITQSPKYLFRKEGQNVTLSCEQNLNHDAMYWYRQDPGQGLRLIYYSQIVNDFQKGDIAEGYSVSREKKESFPLTVTSAQKNPTAFYLCASSPGVQGQYGYTFGSGTRLTVV.

The chain recombines TRBV18 with TRBJ2-3; no clear D gene. Germline lookup yields CDR1 KGHSH and CDR2 LQKENI. This CDR3 contains 15 residues. Trimming took 3 bases from V and 5 from J, leaving 15 bases between them. The CDR3 loop reads CASSPILELRDTQYF. DNA of the CDR3: TGTGCCAGCTCACCTATTCTAGAGCTGAGAGATACGCAGTATTTT.

This clonotype was detected once. CDR3 loop: CASREISSGNTIYF. DNA for the CDR3: TGCGCCAGCAGAGAAATTAGCTCTGGAAACACCATATATTTT. The V call is TRBV5-1, the J call TRBJ1-3; D call uncertain. CDR3 length: 14 residues. V gave up 5 bases and J gave up 0 bases, with 9 bases separating them. Per germline, CDR1 SGHRS and CDR2 YFSETQ. The full variable domain, with the rest looked up from reference TRBV5-1 and TRBJ1-3, is KAGVTQTPRYLIKTRGQQVTLSCSPISGHRSVSWYQQTPGQGLQFLFEYFSETQRNKGNFPGRFSGRQFSNSRSEMNVSTLELGDSALYLCASREISSGNTIYFGEGSWLTVV.

This rearrangement joins TRBV6-5 to TRBJ1-2; D is ambiguous. Per the germline V gene, CDR1 is MNHEY and CDR2 is SVGAGI. V was cut by 2 bases and J by 2 bases, with 12 bases left in between. The CDR3 length is 15 residues. CDR3 DNA: TGTGCCAGCAGTTACGATGCGGGTGTGAACTATGGCTACACCTTC. Amino acids: CASSYDAGVNYGYTF.

The CDR3 spells CSVELTAQETQYF. CDR3 nucleotides: TGCAGCGTCGAATTGACAGCGCAAGAGACCCAGTACTTC. V gene TRBV29-1 combines with J gene TRBJ2-5; possibly TRBD1 for D (5 bases). The germline CDR1 and CDR2 sequences are SQVTM and ANQGSEA. The CDR3 length is 13 residues. The V end lost 6 bases, the J end lost 2 bases, and 13 bases lay between the germline ends.

The V call is TRBV7-9, the J call TRBJ2-2; TRBD2 is a possible D gene (5 bases). Germline values: CDR1 SEHNR, CDR2 FQNEAQ (reference sequence). The CDR3 length is 12 residues. The germline V and J ends were trimmed by 5 bases and 7 bases, with 8 bases remaining between them. CDR3: CASSPRGGELFF. CDR3 nucleotide sequence: TGTGCCAGCAGCCCCCGGGGCGGGGAGCTGTTTTTT.

This clonotype has just one count. The chain links TRBV19 to TRBJ1-5, with a weak D call TRBD1 (6 bases). Trimming removed 11 bases at V and 6 bases at J, with 23 bases between. Germline V gives CDR1 LNHDA, CDR2 SQIVND (reference sequence). This CDR3 is built from 15 residues. The CDR3 nucleotides are TGTGCCGCCAAAACAGGGTCCGCTACCAGTCAGCCCCAGCATTTT. As protein: CAAKTGSATSQPQHF.

With respect to this clonotype: It may be a read error: a sequence one base away is much more abundant. The chain couples TRBV28 to TRBJ1-1; possible D gene TRBD1, 6 bases. The CDR3 covers 14 residues. With 5 bases removed from V and 1 base from J, the gap between germline ends came to 11 bases. Germline CDR1 MDHEN, CDR2 SYDVKM. The CDR3, as DNA: TGTGCCAGCAGTGGAGGACAGCGGAACACTGAAGCTTTCTTT. Protein sequence: CASSGGQRNTEAFF.

This clonotype came up a few times. At one end, the junction sequence differs from germline, possibly due to a read error. The chain carries TRBV10-3 and TRBJ2-5; perhaps TRBD1 as D (5 bases). Germline V gene data show CDR1 as ENHRY and CDR2 as SYGVKD. This CDR3 is built from 12 residues. CDR3 amino acids: CASSYDRETQYF. CDR3 coding DNA: TGTGCCAGCAGTTACGACAGAGAGACCCAGTACTTC.

This clonotype was seen repeatedly, ten times or more. The V gene is TRBV2, the J gene TRBJ1-1; no clear D. Between the trimmed V and J ends, which lost 4 bases and 0 bases, there was a span of 12 bases. Germline V CDR1 and CDR2: SNHLY, FYNNEI. The CDR3 is 15 amino acids. The CDR3, as DNA: TGTGCCAGCAGTGGACGGTGGATTATGAACACTGAAGCTTTCTTT. Translated, it gives CASSGRWIMNTEAFF.

This chain connects TRBV2 to TRBJ2-6, with D maybe TRBD2 (5 bases). V lost 6 bases, J lost 8 bases, and 11 bases lay in between. The CDR3 is made up of 13 amino acids. Germline V gene lookup returns CDR1 SNHLY and CDR2 FYNNEI. The CDR3 here is CASRRVGTNVLTF. As DNA, the CDR3 is TGTGCCAGCAGACGGGTCGGGACCAACGTCCTGACTTTC.

There are a few counts of this clonotype. V gene TRBV13 combines with J gene TRBJ2-7, with 10 bases identical to TRBD2. Trimming cost V 4 bases and J 7 bases; bases outside gene matches: 7. Germline CDR1 is PRHDT and CDR2 is FYEKMQ (reference sequence). CDR3 size: 14 residues. CDR3 nucleotides: TGTGCCAGCAGCTCAGGACTAGCGGACCTGGAGCAGTACTTC. It codes for CASSSGLADLEQYF.

This clonotype was observed at least ten times. This chain joins TRBV2 and TRBJ2-5; TRBD2 matches 11 bases. J was trimmed by 4 bases and V by 7 bases; bases with no gene match: 8. CDR1 SNHLY and CDR2 FYNNEI come from the germline V gene. This CDR3 is 15 amino acids long. In DNA, the CDR3 is TGTGCCAGCAACGATAAACTAGCGGGAGTAGAGACCCAGTACTTC. Amino acid sequence: CASNDKLAGVETQYF.

This clonotype has only a few counts. V is TRBV20-1 and J is TRBJ1-4; D gene uncertain. In germline, CDR1 is DFQATT, CDR2 SNEGSKA (reference sequence). V was clipped by 1 base and J by 4 bases, with 4 bases between them. This CDR3 has 12 residues. CDR3 residues: CSARGGNEKLFF. CDR3 sequence (DNA): TGCAGTGCTAGAGGGGGTAATGAAAAACTGTTTTTT.

This sequence joins TRBV7-8 and TRBJ2-7, with D possibly TRBD1 on 5 matching bases. This CDR3 is 16 amino acids long. CDR1 is SGHVS, CDR2 FQNEAQ, per germline. V was cut by 5 bases and J by 2 bases, with 19 bases left in between. CDR3 bases: TGTGCCAGCAGCCCTTTTGGGGCCTACGAGACCTACGAGCAGTACTTC. Amino acids: CASSPFGAYETYEQYF.

V usage is TRBV9 and J usage is TRBJ2-7; TRBD1 matches 8 bases. V gave up 1 base and J gave up 4 bases; unmatched junction bases: 7. Germline loops: CDR1 SGDLS, CDR2 YYNGEE. The CDR3 is 15 amino acids. This CDR3 reads CASSVTGQGLYEQYF. The CDR3 DNA reads as TGTGCCAGCAGCGTAACAGGACAGGGACTTTACGAGCAGTACTTC.

V is TRBV28 and J is TRBJ1-4; 7 bases align to TRBD1. Germline V gives CDR1 MDHEN, CDR2 SYDVKM. Unmatched junction bases numbered 9, after V lost 6 bases and J lost 8 bases. The CDR3 is 14 residues long. The CDR3 spells CASSLGQVGEKLFF. The CDR3 DNA is TGTGCCAGCAGCCTTGGACAGGTTGGGGAAAAACTGTTTTTT.

The sample holds many counts of this clonotype. This CDR3 reads CASSEAGTGVGEQYF. The CDR3 region has the DNA TGTGCCAGCAGTGAGGCCGGGACAGGGGTAGGCGAGCAGTACTTC. This chain joins TRBV2 and TRBJ2-7; 10 bases are a match to TRBD1. Germline CDR1 SNHLY, CDR2 FYNNEI. The CDR3 covers 15 residues. The V and J ends lost 3 bases and 6 bases, in that order; junction bases with no gene match: 8.

This clonotype was recorded a few times. The chain employs TRBV4-1 and TRBJ2-7; D remains ambiguous. The CDR3 loop spans 15 amino acids. Trimming stripped 3 bases from V and 2 bases from J, with 14 bases between. The germline CDR1 and CDR2 sequences are MGHRA and YSYEKL. The CDR3 here is CASSHIKGGTYEQYF. The CDR3 DNA reads TGCGCCAGCAGCCATATTAAAGGCGGAACCTACGAGCAGTACTTC.

Ten or more counts support this clonotype. For the CDR3, the DNA is TGTGCCAGCAGCTTAGTAAGACAGAATGCGAATGGCTACACCTTC. Amino acids: CASSLVRQNANGYTF. This sequence joins TRBV7-9 and TRBJ1-2; D is perhaps TRBD1 (5 bases). The CDR3 consists of 15 residues. Germline lookup yields CDR1 SEHNR and CDR2 FQNEAQ (reference sequence). V was trimmed by 1 base and J by 6 bases, leaving 15 bases between them. Using reference TRBV7-9 and TRBJ1-2 for the parts outside the CDR3, the full variable domain is DTGVSQNPRHKITKRGQNVTFRCDPISEHNRLYWYRQTLGQGPEFLTYFQNEAQLEKSRLLSDRFSAERPKGSFSTLEIQRTEQGDSAMYLCASSLVRQNANGYTFGSGTRLTVV.

The table lists this clonotype with many counts. This chain joins TRBV7-9 and TRBJ2-7, with D maybe TRBD2 (6 bases). Trimming shortened V by 4 bases and J by 2 bases, and 15 bases separated the two germline ends. CDR1 and CDR2 (germline): SEHNR, FQNEAQ (reference sequence). This CDR3 region has 15 residues. The CDR3 reads CASSSGDGGTYEQYF. In DNA, the CDR3 is TGTGCCAGCAGCTCGGGGGACGGTGGGACCTACGAGCAGTACTTC.